This T cell receptor beta chain emerged from a study of quantifying T cell responses using KT2 cells. Study summary: cDNA was made from DNase-treated RNA using alpha and beta constant primers. The second PCR was a qPCR stopped at a predetermined fluorescence threshold.

Known numbers of the T cell clone KT2 were added to PBMC. KT2 cells were mixed with fixed PBMC numbers at varying ratios. An oligo carrying a UMI was ligated to the cDNA 3' end. An equimolar mix of RC1.1 and RC1.2 primed the beta chain across TRBC1 and TRBC2. TCRdb re-called the UMI-ligation and nested PCR reads with MiXCR, one entry per CDR3 protein. This table has 52,000 or so distinct CDR3 sequences, around 12% appearing once. What was sequenced was PBMCs spiked with cells of the T cell clone KT2. The receptor comes from a human donor.

Here the CDR3 reads CASSPGTRSPTDTQYF. CDR3 sequence (DNA): TGTGCCAGCAGCCCGGGAACCCGGTCCCCCACAGATACGCAGTATTTT. The chain joins TRBV11-2 to TRBJ2-3; weak D call: TRBD2 (5 bases). Deletions cut 5 bases from V and 2 bases from J, with 17 bases between. The CDR3 extends over 16 amino acids. Germline V gene lookup returns CDR1 SGHAT and CDR2 FQNNGV.